This T cell receptor (beta chain) originates from a study of T cell responses to AZD1222 COVID-19 vaccine. Whole-study context: Timing groups of about 4 and about 12 weeks for second doses were pooled.

Here immunoSEQ multiplex PCR was the method, and the copy in TCRdb shows in-frame clones only, minus some. The sample carries around 160,000 clones, roughly 91% recorded once. The sample was peripheral blood, taken on day 0 of AZD1222 vaccination. The sequence was collected from an adult in good health.

CDR3 DNA: TGCGCCAGCAGCCAAGATGAAGCTCACACAGATACGCAGTATTTT. Translated, it gives CASSQDEAHTDTQYF. This sequence joins TRBV4-3 and TRBJ2-3; D gene ambiguous. CDR1 and CDR2 (germline): LGHNA, YSLEER. V gave up 0 bases and J gave up 2 bases, with 9 bases separating them. CDR3 length: 15 amino acids.